The source of this T cell receptor (beta chain) is a study of cytomegalovirus exposure and HLA in healthy donors. V gave up 5 bases and J gave up 9 bases; unmatched junction bases: 14. The CDR3 totals 17 residues. The germline V gene encodes CDR1 SEHNR and CDR2 FQNEAQ (reference sequence). PCR employed 60 Vbeta and 13 Jbeta primers. Repertoires were generated with immunoSEQ multiplex PCR, while TCRdb's copy carries only in-frame clones and drops some. This sample contains around 50,000 clones. This sequence originates from a woman aged 40 to 50 in good health and CMV-seronegative. The chain links TRBV7-9 to TRBJ1-6, with TRBD1 identical over 9 bases. Sample: PBMCs. CDR3: CASSQVPGQGKGSPLHF. CDR3 DNA sequence: TGTGCCAGCAGCCAAGTTCCCGGACAGGGGAAGGGTTCACCCCTCCACTTT.